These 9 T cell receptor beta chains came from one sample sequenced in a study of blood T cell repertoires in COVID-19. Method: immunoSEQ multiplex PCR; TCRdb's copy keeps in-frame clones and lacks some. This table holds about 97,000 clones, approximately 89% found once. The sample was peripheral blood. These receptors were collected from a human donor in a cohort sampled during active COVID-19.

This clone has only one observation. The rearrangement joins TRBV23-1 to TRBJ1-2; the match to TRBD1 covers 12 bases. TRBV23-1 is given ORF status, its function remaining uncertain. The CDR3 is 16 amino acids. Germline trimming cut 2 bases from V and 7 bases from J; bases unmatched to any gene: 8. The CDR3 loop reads CASSQPPGQGACGYTF. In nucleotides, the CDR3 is TGCGCCAGCAGTCAACCTCCGGGACAGGGGGCTTGTGGCTACACCTTC.

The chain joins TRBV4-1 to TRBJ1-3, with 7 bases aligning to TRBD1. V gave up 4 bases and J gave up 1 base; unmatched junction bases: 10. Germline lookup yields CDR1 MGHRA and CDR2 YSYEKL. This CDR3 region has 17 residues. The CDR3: CASSLRRGGGSGNTIYF. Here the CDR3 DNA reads TGCGCCAGCAGCCTCCGGCGAGGGGGCGGTTCTGGAAACACCATATATTTT.

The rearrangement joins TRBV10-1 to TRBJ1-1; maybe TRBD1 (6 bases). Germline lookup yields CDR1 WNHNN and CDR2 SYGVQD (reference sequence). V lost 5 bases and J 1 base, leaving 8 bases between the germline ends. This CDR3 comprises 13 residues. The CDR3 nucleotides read TGCGCCAGCAGTCCGGGACAGAACACTGAAGCTTTCTTT. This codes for CASSPGQNTEAFF.

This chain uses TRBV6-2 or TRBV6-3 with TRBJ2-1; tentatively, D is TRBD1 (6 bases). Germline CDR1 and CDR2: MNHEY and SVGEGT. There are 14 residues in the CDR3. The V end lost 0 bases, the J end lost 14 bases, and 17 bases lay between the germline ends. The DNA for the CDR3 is TGTGCCAGCAGTTACTCACACAACCGAGGGGGAGAGTTCTTC. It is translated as CASSYSHNRGGEFF.

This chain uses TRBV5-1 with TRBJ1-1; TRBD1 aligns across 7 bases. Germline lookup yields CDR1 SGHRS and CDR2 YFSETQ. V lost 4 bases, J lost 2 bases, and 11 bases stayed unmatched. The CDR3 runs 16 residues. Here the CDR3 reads CASSLGRNRGNTEAFF. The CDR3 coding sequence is TGCGCCAGCAGCCTGGGACGCAACAGGGGAAACACTGAAGCTTTCTTT.

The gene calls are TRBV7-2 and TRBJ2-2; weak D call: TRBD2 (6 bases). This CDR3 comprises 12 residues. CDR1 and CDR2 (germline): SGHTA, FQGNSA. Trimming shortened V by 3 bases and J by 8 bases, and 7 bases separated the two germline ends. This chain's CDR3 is CASSFSGGELFF. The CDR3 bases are TGTGCCAGCAGCTTCAGCGGGGGGGAGCTGTTTTTT.

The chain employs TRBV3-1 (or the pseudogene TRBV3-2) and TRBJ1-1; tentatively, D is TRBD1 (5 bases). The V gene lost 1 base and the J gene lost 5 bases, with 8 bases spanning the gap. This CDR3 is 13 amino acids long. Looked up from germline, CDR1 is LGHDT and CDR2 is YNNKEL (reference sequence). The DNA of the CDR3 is TGTGCCAGCAGCCAAGGTGGGGGGACTGAAGCTTTCTTT. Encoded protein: CASSQGGGTEAFF.

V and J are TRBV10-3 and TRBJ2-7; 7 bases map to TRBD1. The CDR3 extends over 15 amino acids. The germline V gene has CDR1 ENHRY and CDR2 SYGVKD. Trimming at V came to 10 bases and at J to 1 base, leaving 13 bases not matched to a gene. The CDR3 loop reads CATQRGTDASYEQYF. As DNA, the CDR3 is TGTGCCACCCAGAGGGGGACAGACGCATCCTACGAGCAGTACTTC.

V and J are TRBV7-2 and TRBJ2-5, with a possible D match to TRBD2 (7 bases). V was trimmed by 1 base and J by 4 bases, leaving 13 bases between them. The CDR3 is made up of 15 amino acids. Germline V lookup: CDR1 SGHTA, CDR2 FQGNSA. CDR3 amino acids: CASSLGGAGAETQYF. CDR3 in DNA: TGTGCCAGCAGCTTAGGGGGGGCGGGAGCAGAGACCCAGTACTTC.